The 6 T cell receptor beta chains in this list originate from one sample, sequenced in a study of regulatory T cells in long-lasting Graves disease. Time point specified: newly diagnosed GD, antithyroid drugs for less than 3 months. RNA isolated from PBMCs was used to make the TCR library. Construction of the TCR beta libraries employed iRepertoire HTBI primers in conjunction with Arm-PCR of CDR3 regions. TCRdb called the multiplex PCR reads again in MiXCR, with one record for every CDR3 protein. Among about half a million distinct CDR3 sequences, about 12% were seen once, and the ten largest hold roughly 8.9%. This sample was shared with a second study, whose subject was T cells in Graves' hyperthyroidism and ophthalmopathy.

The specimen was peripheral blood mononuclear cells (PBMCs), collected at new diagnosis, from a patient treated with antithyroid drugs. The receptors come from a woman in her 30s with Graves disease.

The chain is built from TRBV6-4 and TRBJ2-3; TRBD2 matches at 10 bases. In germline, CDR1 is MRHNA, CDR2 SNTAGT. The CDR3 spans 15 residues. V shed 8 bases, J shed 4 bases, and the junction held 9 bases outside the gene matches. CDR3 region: CASLQTLAGADTQYF. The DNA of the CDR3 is TGTGCCAGCCTACAAACTCTAGCGGGAGCAGATACGCAGTATTTT.

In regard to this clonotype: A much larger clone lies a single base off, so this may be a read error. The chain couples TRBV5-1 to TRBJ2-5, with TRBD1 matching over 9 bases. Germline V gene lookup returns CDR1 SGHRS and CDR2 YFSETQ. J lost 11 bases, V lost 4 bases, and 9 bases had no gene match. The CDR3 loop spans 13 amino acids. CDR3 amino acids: CASSRDRANEQYF. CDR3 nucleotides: TGCGCCAGCAGCCGGGACAGGGCCAATGAGCAGTACTTC.

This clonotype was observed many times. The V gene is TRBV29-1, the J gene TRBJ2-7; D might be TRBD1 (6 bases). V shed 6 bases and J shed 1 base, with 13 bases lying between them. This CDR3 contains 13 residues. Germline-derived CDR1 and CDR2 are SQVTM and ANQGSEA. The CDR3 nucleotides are TGCAGCGTCGCAGGGGAGCGGTCCTACGAGCAGTACTTC. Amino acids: CSVAGERSYEQYF.

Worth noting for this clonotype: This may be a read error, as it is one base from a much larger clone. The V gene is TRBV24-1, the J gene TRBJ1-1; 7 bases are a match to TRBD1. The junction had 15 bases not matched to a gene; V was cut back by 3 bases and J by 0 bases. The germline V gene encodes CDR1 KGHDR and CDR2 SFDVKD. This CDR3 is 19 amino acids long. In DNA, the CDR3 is TGTGCCACCAGTGATGAAGACAGGGCGGGTCGTTGGATGAACACTGAAGCTTTCTTT. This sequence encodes CATSDEDRAGRWMNTEAFF.

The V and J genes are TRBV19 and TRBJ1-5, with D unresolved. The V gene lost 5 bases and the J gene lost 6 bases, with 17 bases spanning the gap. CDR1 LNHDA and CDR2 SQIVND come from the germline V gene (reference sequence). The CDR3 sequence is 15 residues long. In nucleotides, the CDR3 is TGTGCCAGTAGTCCAGGTGGGTTACTCTCTCAGCCCCAGCATTTT. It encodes CASSPGGLLSQPQHF.

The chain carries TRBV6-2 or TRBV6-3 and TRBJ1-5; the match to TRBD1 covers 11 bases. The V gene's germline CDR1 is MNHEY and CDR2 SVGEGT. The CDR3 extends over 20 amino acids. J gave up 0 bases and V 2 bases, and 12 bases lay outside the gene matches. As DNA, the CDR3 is TGTGCCAGCAGTTACAGGCGGGACAGGGGGATACCCTCTAGCAATCAGCCCCAGCATTTT. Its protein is CASSYRRDRGIPSSNQPQHF.